This T cell receptor beta chain originates from a study of cytomegalovirus exposure and HLA in healthy donors. Study conclusions and caveats: Association of 16,951 TCR beta sequences with HLA alleles was found at 0.05 false discovery rate in a later analysis. Most likely, a cluster of highly shared sequence variants arose as a sequencing artifact. One variant, a missense change in DCLRE1C, was linked in a later analysis to TCR beta V- and J-gene trimming.

With regard to this clone: The antigen is not known.

Both 60 Vbeta primers and 13 Jbeta primers went into the PCR. Here immunoSEQ multiplex PCR was the method, and the copy in TCRdb shows in-frame clones only, minus some. The sample consists of under 200,000 clones, about 79% of them appearing once. This receptor was taken from a man in his fifties or sixties in good health and CMV-seropositive. Material: PBMCs.

The CDR3 is CATSRGQHRTDTQYF. In DNA form, the CDR3 reads TGTGCCACCAGCAGGGGACAGCACCGCACAGATACGCAGTATTTT. The rearrangement joins TRBV15 to TRBJ2-3; TRBD1 matches 7 bases. V shed 3 bases and J 1 base; nucleotides not matched to a gene: 4. Germline V gives CDR1 LNHNV, CDR2 YYDKDF (reference sequence). The CDR3 has 15 residues.